Listed below are T cell receptor beta chains from one sample, sequenced in a study of blood T cell repertoires in COVID-19. TCRdb's copy holds only in-frame clones and misses some; the assay was immunoSEQ multiplex PCR. The sample includes 350,000 or so clones, more than 90% seen only once; the top ten take roughly 18%. The sequencing sample was made of PBMCs or T cells enriched from blood (not recorded which). The receptors shown here come from a woman aged 25 to 45 who had recovered from COVID-19. The CDR3 runs from the conserved cysteine through the conserved F or W. Fields, in order: D gene, V gene, clone size, CDR3 length, J gene, CDR3 protein, CDR3 DNA. A D gene is named only where the DNA matches it firmly. Clone size appears in some rows only: once, few, many, or a class for an expanded clone.

>-|TRBV9|few|15|TRBJ1-3
CASSEQGISGNTIYF
TGTGCCAGCAGCGAACAGGGCATCTCTGGAAACACCATATATTTT
>TRBD2|TRBV7-2|-|15|TRBJ2-3
CASSPGLDFGDTQYF
TGTGCCAGCAGCCCGGGACTAGATTTCGGAGATACGCAGTATTTT
>TRBD2|TRBV6-2/TRBV6-3|-|16|TRBJ2-2
CASSLTSGGPTGELFF
TGTGCCAGCAGTCTAACTAGCGGGGGACCTACCGGGGAGCTGTTTTTT
>-|TRBV5-5|-|14|TRBJ2-7
CASSQQGISYEQYF
TGTGCCAGCAGCCAACAGGGCATCTCCTACGAGCAGTACTTC
>TRBD2|TRBV24-1|-|14|TRBJ2-2
CATRGGSDTGELFF
TGTGCCACCAGGGGGGGGTCGGACACCGGGGAGCTGTTTTTT
>-|TRBV7-2|few|16|TRBJ2-1
CASSLGVGVDYNEQFF
TGTGCCAGCAGCTTAGGGGTCGGGGTGGACTACAATGAGCAGTTCTTC
>-|TRBV7-9|-|12|TRBJ2-7
CASSPGTYEQYF
TGTGCCAGCAGCCCAGGGACCTACGAGCAGTACTTC
>-|TRBV15|-|13|TRBJ1-1
CATSSDRNTEAFF
TGTGCCACCAGCAGCGACAGAAACACTGAAGCTTTCTTT
>-|TRBV10-3|-|13|TRBJ2-7
CAISEARAKGQYF
TGTGCCATCAGTGAAGCCAGGGCGAAAGGGCAGTACTTC
>TRBD2|TRBV9|-|16|TRBJ2-7
CASSPVAGGPSYEQYF
TGTGCCAGCAGCCCAGTAGCGGGGGGGCCTTCCTACGAGCAGTACTTC
>-|TRBV7-2|-|15|TRBJ2-3
CASSPGQPSTDTQYF
TGTGCCAGCAGTCCGGGACAACCTAGCACAGATACGCAGTATTTT
>TRBD1|TRBV5-6|-|16|TRBJ1-5
CASSWNRGRFSQPQHF
TGTGCCAGCAGCTGGAACAGGGGCCGCTTCAGTCAGCCCCAGCATTTT
>TRBD2|TRBV28|once|17|TRBJ2-1
CASMGTSGGAWGNEQFF
TGTGCCAGCATGGGGACTAGCGGGGGGGCCTGGGGAAATGAGCAGTTCTTC
>TRBD1|TRBV7-8|-|15|TRBJ2-7
CASSSSRTGGNEQYF
TGTGCCAGCAGCTCGAGTAGGACAGGGGGCAACGAGCAGTACTTC
>-|TRBV5-4|-|13|TRBJ2-5
CASSLLSQETQYF
TGTGCCAGCAGCTTGTTATCCCAAGAGACCCAGTACTTC
>-|TRBV2|-|13|TRBJ1-6
CASRDKELSPLHF
TGTGCCAGCAGAGATAAAGAACTTTCACCCCTCCACTTT
>-|TRBV6-5|few|14|TRBJ1-1
CASSYFSGNTEAFF
TGTGCCAGCAGTTATTTCTCCGGGAACACTGAAGCTTTCTTT
>TRBD2|TRBV9|few|18|TRBJ2-2
CASSPRGSGRWGTGELFF
TGTGCCAGCAGCCCCCGGGGTAGCGGGAGGTGGGGCACCGGGGAGCTGTTTTTT
>-|TRBV7-2|-|14|TRBJ1-1
CASSFDRWNTEAFF
TGTGCCAGCAGCTTCGACAGATGGAACACTGAAGCTTTCTTT
>-|TRBV2|-|11|TRBJ2-5
CASTVRETQYF
TGTGCCAGCACCGTCCGGGAGACCCAGTACTTC
>TRBD1|TRBV6-5|few|15|TRBJ1-1
CASSYSRTGDTEAFF
TGTGCCAGCAGTTACTCAAGGACAGGGGACACTGAAGCTTTCTTT
>TRBD2|TRBV5-4|-|17|TRBJ2-3
CASSRGAGGLEGDTQYF
TGTGCCAGCAGCCGGGGCGCGGGGGGGCTAGAGGGAGATACGCAGTATTTT
>TRBD2|TRBV3-1/TRBV3-2|-|17|TRBJ2-7
CASSLGLAGASSYEQYF
TGTGCCAGCAGCCTCGGACTAGCGGGGGCGAGCTCCTACGAGCAGTACTTC
>TRBD1|TRBV4-1|-|16|TRBJ1-2
CASSQDRTGRFYGYTF
TGCGCCAGCAGCCAAGACAGGACAGGGAGATTCTATGGCTACACCTTC
>-|TRBV5-4|-|15|TRBJ2-1
CASSTRQSPYNEQFF
TGTGCCAGCAGCACGAGACAGAGTCCCTACAATGAGCAGTTCTTC
>-|TRBV9|-|17|TRBJ2-2
CASSAPDEGVNTGELFF
TGTGCCAGCAGCGCCCCCGACGAGGGCGTGAACACCGGGGAGCTGTTTTTT
>-|TRBV25-1|-|14|TRBJ2-3
CASSDPGATDTQYF
TGTGCCAGCAGTGATCCTGGGGCCACAGATACGCAGTATTTT
>-|TRBV28|-|16|TRBJ2-7
CASSRPLYIQGNEQYF
TGTGCCAGCAGCCGACCGCTATATATCCAGGGGAACGAGCAGTACTTC
>TRBD2|TRBV7-2|-|15|TRBJ2-2
CASSKLAGQTGELFF
TGTGCCAGCAGCAAATTAGCGGGGCAGACCGGGGAGCTGTTTTTT
>-|TRBV5-6|-|19|TRBJ1-2
CASSLAFNEGRRANYGYTF
TGTGCCAGCAGCTTGGCCTTTAACGAGGGCCGCCGGGCTAACTATGGCTACACCTTC